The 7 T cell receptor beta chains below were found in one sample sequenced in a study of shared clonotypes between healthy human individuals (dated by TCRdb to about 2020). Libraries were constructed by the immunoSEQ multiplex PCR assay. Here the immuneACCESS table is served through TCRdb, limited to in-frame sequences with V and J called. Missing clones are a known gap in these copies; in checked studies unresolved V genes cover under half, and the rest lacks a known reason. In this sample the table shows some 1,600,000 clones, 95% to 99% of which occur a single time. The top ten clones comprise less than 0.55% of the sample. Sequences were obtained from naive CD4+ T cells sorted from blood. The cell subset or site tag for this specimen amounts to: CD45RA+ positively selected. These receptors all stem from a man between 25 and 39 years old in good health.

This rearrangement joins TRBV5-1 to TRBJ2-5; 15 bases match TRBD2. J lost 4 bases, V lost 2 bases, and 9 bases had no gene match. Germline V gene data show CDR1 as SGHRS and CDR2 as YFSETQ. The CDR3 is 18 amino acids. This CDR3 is CASSLSGTSGRMRETQYF. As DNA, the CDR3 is TGCGCCAGCAGCTTATCCGGGACTAGCGGGAGGATGAGAGAGACCCAGTACTTC.

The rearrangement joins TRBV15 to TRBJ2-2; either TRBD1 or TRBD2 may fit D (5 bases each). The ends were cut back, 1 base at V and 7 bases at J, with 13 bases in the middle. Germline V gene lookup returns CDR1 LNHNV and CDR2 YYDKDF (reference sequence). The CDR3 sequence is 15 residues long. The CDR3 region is CATSRVLEGLGELFF. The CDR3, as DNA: TGTGCCACCAGCAGAGTTCTCGAGGGGCTCGGGGAGCTGTTTTTT.

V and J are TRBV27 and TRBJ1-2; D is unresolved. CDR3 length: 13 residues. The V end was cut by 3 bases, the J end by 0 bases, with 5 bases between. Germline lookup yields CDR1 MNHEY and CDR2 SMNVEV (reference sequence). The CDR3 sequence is CASSFGANYGYTF. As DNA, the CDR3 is TGTGCCAGCAGTTTCGGGGCTAACTATGGCTACACCTTC.

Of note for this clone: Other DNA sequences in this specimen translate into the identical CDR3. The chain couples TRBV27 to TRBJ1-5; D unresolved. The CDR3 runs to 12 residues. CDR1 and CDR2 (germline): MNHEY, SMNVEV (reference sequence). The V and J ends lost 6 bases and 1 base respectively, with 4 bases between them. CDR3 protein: CASRTSNQPQHF. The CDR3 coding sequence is TGTGCCAGCAGGACCAGCAATCAGCCCCAGCATTTT.

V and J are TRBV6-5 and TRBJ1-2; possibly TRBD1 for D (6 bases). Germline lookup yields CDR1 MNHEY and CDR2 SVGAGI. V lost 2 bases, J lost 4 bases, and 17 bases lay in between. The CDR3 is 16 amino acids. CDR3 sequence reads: CASSYPLKTGPYGYTF. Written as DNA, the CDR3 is TGTGCCAGCAGTTACCCCCTTAAAACAGGGCCCTATGGCTACACCTTC.

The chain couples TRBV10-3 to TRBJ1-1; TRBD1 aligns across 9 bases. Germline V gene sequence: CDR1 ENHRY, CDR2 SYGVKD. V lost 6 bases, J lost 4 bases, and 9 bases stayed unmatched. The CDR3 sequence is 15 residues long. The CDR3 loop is CAIRSDRGRGTEAFF. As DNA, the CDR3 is TGTGCCATCAGATCGGACAGGGGAAGGGGCACTGAAGCTTTCTTT.

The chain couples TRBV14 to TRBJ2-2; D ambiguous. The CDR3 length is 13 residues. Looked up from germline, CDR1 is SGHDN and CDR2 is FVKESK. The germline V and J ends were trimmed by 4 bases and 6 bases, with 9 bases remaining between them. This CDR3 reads CASSPGPAGELFF. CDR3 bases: TGTGCCAGCAGCCCCGGCCCTGCCGGGGAGCTGTTTTTT.